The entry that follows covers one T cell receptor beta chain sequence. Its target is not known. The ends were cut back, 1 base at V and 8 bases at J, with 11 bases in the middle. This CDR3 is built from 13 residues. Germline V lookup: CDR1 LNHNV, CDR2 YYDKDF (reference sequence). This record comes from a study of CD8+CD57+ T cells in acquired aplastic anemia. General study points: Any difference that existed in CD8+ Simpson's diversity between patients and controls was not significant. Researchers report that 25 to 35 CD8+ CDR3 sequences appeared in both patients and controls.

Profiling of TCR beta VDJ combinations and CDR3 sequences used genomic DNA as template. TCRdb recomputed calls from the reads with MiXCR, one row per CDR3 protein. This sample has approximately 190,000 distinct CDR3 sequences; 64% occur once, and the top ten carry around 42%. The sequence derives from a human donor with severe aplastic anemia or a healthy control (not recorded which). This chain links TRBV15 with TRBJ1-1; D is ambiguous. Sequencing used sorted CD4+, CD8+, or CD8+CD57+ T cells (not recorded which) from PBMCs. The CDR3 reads CATSRATRAEAFF. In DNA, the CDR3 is TGTGCCACCAGCAGAGCGACAAGGGCGGAAGCTTTCTTT.